This is a list of T cell receptor beta chains from one sample in a study of cytomegalovirus exposure and HLA in healthy donors. Profiled with immunoSEQ multiplex PCR; TCRdb holds only in-frame clones, not every one. The sample lists approximately 190,000 clones; approximately 78% were seen once. The sample consisted of PBMCs. These TCRs come from a woman aged 18-35 years in good health and CMV-seronegative. The conserved cysteine and the conserved F or W are not part of the CDR3 here. Each record gives: clone size, V gene, J gene, CDR3 protein. Some rows have no size entry. The others give once, few or many, or a class for an expanded clone.

clone_size: -; v_call: TRBV28; j_call: TRBJ1-5; cdr3_aa: ASSSTGGVEQPQH
clone_size: -; v_call: TRBV27; j_call: TRBJ2-7; cdr3_aa: ASSSTGTGYYEQY
clone_size: -; v_call: TRBV5-1; j_call: TRBJ2-2; cdr3_aa: ASSLEVAGGAGELF
clone_size: -; v_call: TRBV4-1; j_call: TRBJ2-2; cdr3_aa: ASSQGLGRLF
clone_size: -; v_call: TRBV6-5; j_call: TRBJ2-2; cdr3_aa: ASSYSRTRVGELF
clone_size: -; v_call: TRBV12-2; j_call: TRBJ1-1; cdr3_aa: ASRLTTENTEAF
clone_size: -; v_call: TRBV6-1; j_call: TRBJ2-1; cdr3_aa: ASRDSSYNEQF
clone_size: -; v_call: TRBV7-9; j_call: TRBJ2-1; cdr3_aa: ASSHPAEGDRF
clone_size: -; v_call: TRBV10-3; j_call: TRBJ1-1; cdr3_aa: AISGRTGLNTEAF
clone_size: -; v_call: TRBV28; j_call: TRBJ2-6; cdr3_aa: ASSFYGSSGANVLT
clone_size: -; v_call: TRBV27; j_call: TRBJ1-5; cdr3_aa: ASSSTGSSNQPQH
clone_size: -; v_call: TRBV4-3; j_call: TRBJ2-2; cdr3_aa: ASSPDRGFVEDTGELF
clone_size: once; v_call: TRBV29-1; j_call: -; cdr3_aa: SVAPGQDPYEQY
clone_size: -; v_call: TRBV7-8; j_call: TRBJ2-7; cdr3_aa: ASSLDLGTRHEQY
clone_size: -; v_call: TRBV7-9; j_call: TRBJ2-5; cdr3_aa: ALRRETQY
clone_size: once; v_call: TRBV5-1; j_call: TRBJ2-5; cdr3_aa: ASSLVLAVQETQY
clone_size: -; v_call: TRBV5-6; j_call: TRBJ2-3; cdr3_aa: ASSLRAGVGTDTQY
clone_size: once; v_call: TRBV15; j_call: TRBJ1-5; cdr3_aa: ATKGWTGAGNQPQH
clone_size: -; v_call: TRBV5-4; j_call: TRBJ2-1; cdr3_aa: ASSLVGLATDNEQF
clone_size: -; v_call: TRBV4-3; j_call: TRBJ1-2; cdr3_aa: ASSQPGQYYGYT
clone_size: -; v_call: TRBV30; j_call: TRBJ2-2; cdr3_aa: AWSGGPNTGELF
clone_size: -; v_call: TRBV10-3; j_call: TRBJ1-3; cdr3_aa: ATKVAGTSSGSTIY
clone_size: -; v_call: TRBV9; j_call: TRBJ2-4; cdr3_aa: ASSVGAGLLGNIQY
clone_size: -; v_call: TRBV10-2; j_call: TRBJ2-2; cdr3_aa: ASRRTKSGQGNFNTGELF
clone_size: once; v_call: TRBV19; j_call: TRBJ2-1; cdr3_aa: ASNFGTGAQGEQF
clone_size: -; v_call: TRBV18; j_call: TRBJ2-1; cdr3_aa: ASSPQRKGLAGSNEQF
clone_size: -; v_call: TRBV18; j_call: TRBJ2-3; cdr3_aa: ASSLVPVSTDTQY
clone_size: -; v_call: TRBV27; j_call: TRBJ2-5; cdr3_aa: ASSLRQGLQETQY
clone_size: -; v_call: TRBV2; j_call: TRBJ2-7; cdr3_aa: ASIGSTSGPYEQY
clone_size: -; v_call: TRBV27; j_call: TRBJ2-5; cdr3_aa: ASSFSGRYGETQY
clone_size: -; v_call: TRBV15; j_call: TRBJ2-1; cdr3_aa: ATSRRTSGRPVNEQF
clone_size: -; v_call: TRBV7-9; j_call: TRBJ1-3; cdr3_aa: ASSLDPVPGNTIY
clone_size: -; v_call: TRBV6-1; j_call: TRBJ1-2; cdr3_aa: ASNEVGGSDYGYT
clone_size: -; v_call: TRBV12-5; j_call: TRBJ2-1; cdr3_aa: ASGLVIGGLAGENEQF
clone_size: -; v_call: TRBV2; j_call: TRBJ2-5; cdr3_aa: ASTGGGGETQY
clone_size: -; v_call: TRBV19; j_call: TRBJ1-4; cdr3_aa: ASSSGWEKLF
clone_size: -; v_call: TRBV20-1; j_call: TRBJ2-7; cdr3_aa: SARSPGEQY
clone_size: once; v_call: TRBV19; j_call: TRBJ2-2; cdr3_aa: ASSFPFVGELF
clone_size: -; v_call: TRBV4-1; j_call: TRBJ1-2; cdr3_aa: ASWGQGDYGYT
clone_size: -; v_call: TRBV27; j_call: TRBJ2-5; cdr3_aa: ASSLLVPLGAQETQY
clone_size: -; v_call: TRBV11-2; j_call: TRBJ2-7; cdr3_aa: ASRLLQGGNSYEQY
clone_size: -; v_call: TRBV27; j_call: -; cdr3_aa: ASRGGFDKNIQY
clone_size: few; v_call: TRBV4-3; j_call: TRBJ1-4; cdr3_aa: ASSPTFTGFEKLF
clone_size: few; v_call: TRBV9; j_call: TRBJ2-1; cdr3_aa: ASSVEPSVYNEQF
clone_size: -; v_call: TRBV11-3; j_call: TRBJ2-5; cdr3_aa: ASSLTPGQAEETQY